This is a list of T cell receptor beta chains from one sample in a study of sequential checkpoint blockade in melanoma. Repertoires were generated with immunoSEQ multiplex PCR, while TCRdb's copy carries only in-frame clones and drops some. The sample has about 5,000 clones, roughly 69% seen once. The source was CD8+ T cells sorted from blood (inferred from file names), collected from a patient given nivolumab and ipilimumab in sequence. All receptors come from a human donor with melanoma. CDR3s include the opening cysteine and the closing phenylalanine or tryptophan. The order of the fields is clone size, D gene, J gene, V gene, CDR3 protein, CDR3 DNA. A D gene is named only where the DNA matches it firmly. Part of the rows lack a size; the others show once, few, many or a class for expanded clones.

. | TRBD1 | TRBJ2-5 | TRBV15 | CATSRGAGGDVETQYF | TGTGCCACCAGCAGAGGGGCAGGGGGCGATGTAGAGACCCAGTACTTC
once | . | TRBJ2-7 | TRBV27 | CASSLRLGPYEQYF | TGTGCCAGCAGTTTAAGGCTGGGGCCCTACGAGCAGTACTTC
few | . | TRBJ1-2 | TRBV6-5 | CASSLMGGANYGYTF | TGTGCCAGCAGTTTAATGGGGGGGGCGAACTATGGCTACACCTTC
once | TRBD2 | TRBJ2-7 | TRBV7-9 | CASSSTSETAGAYEQYF | TGTGCCAGCAGTTCCACCTCAGAGACTGCGGGGGCCTACGAGCAGTACTTC
few | TRBD2 | TRBJ2-1 | TRBV6-4 | CASSEAGGSYNEQFF | TGTGCCAGCAGTGAAGCGGGGGGCTCCTACAATGAGCAGTTCTTC
medium-sized | . | TRBJ1-1 | TRBV21-1 | CASSKERFTEAFF | TGTGCCAGCAGCAAAGAGCGGTTCACTGAAGCTTTCTTT
. | TRBD1 | TRBJ2-7 | TRBV5-4 | CASSLWAGGWYEQYF | TGTGCCAGCAGCTTGTGGGCAGGGGGCTGGTACGAGCAGTACTTC
. | TRBD1 | TRBJ2-7 | TRBV7-8 | CASSSWGTGPYEQYF | TGTGCCAGCAGCTCATGGGGGACAGGTCCCTACGAGCAGTACTTC
. | TRBD1 | TRBJ1-2 | TRBV10-1 | CAGGTEVYGYTF | TGCGCCGGCGGGACAGAGGTTTATGGCTACACCTTC
once | TRBD2 | TRBJ2-1 | TRBV6-1 | CASSEGGGSYNEQFF | TGTGCCAGCAGTGAAGGCGGGGGCTCCTACAATGAGCAGTTCTTC
. | TRBD2 | TRBJ2-3 | TRBV6-4 | CASRALAGGTDTQYF | TGTGCCAGCAGAGCCCTAGCGGGGGGCACAGATACGCAGTATTTT
. | TRBD1 | TRBJ2-7 | TRBV2 | CASSGPGQGPVDEQYF | TGTGCCAGCAGTGGACCGGGACAGGGCCCGGTCGACGAGCAGTACTTC
. | . | TRBJ2-7 | TRBV19 | CASSAYLHPSYEQYF | TGTGCCAGTAGTGCCTACCTCCACCCCTCCTACGAGCAGTACTTC
. | TRBD2 | TRBJ2-2 | TRBV2 | CASSEQISGSIYTGELFF | TGTGCCAGCAGTGAACAGATTAGCGGGAGTATTTACACCGGGGAGCTGTTTTTT
few | . | TRBJ2-7 | TRBV7-9 | CASSSPTGEYYEQYF | TGTGCCAGCAGCTCACCCACGGGAGAATACTACGAGCAGTACTTC
. | . | TRBJ1-1 | TRBV19 | CASSISRGFTEAFF | TGTGCCAGTAGTATATCGAGGGGGTTCACTGAAGCTTTCTTT
. | TRBD1 | TRBJ1-6 | TRBV28 | CASSLPRGQGSYNSPLHF | TGTGCCAGCAGTTTACCGAGGGGGCAGGGCTCCTATAATTCACCCCTCCACTTT
. | TRBD1 | TRBJ1-2 | TRBV5-1 | CASSGDTGTGINYGYTF | TGCGCCAGCAGCGGGGATACCGGGACAGGGATTAACTATGGCTACACCTTC
. | TRBD2 | TRBJ2-3 | TRBV14 | CASSQDTSETFSDTQYF | TGTGCCAGCAGCCAGGACACTAGCGAGACTTTTTCAGATACGCAGTATTTT
. | TRBD1 | TRBJ1-4 | TRBV6-5 | CASSITGGDEKLFF | TGTGCCAGCAGTATCACAGGGGGCGATGAAAAACTGTTTTTT
few | TRBD2 | TRBJ2-3 | TRBV6-4 | CASSDSLAGGDTQYF | TGTGCCAGCAGTGACTCACTAGCGGGGGGAGATACGCAGTATTTT
once | TRBD1 | TRBJ2-7 | TRBV19 | CASSIGTGQRSSYEQYF | TGTGCCAGTAGTATCGGGACAGGACAGAGGAGCTCCTACGAGCAGTACTTC
few | . | TRBJ2-7 | TRBV5-4 | CASSPWAGVDEQYF | TGTGCCAGCAGCCCGTGGGCAGGGGTCGACGAGCAGTACTTC
. | TRBD1 | TRBJ1-5 | TRBV28 | CASSLGGTGNQPQHF | TGTGCCAGCAGTCTCGGAGGGACAGGGAATCAGCCCCAGCATTTT
. | TRBD2 | TRBJ2-1 | TRBV6-1 | CASSDLAGGYNEQFF | TGTGCCAGCAGTGACCTAGCGGGGGGGTACAATGAGCAGTTCTTC
. | TRBD1 | TRBJ2-7 | TRBV2 | CASWGQGLREFYEQYF | TGTGCCAGCTGGGGACAGGGGTTGAGGGAGTTTTACGAGCAGTACTTC
few | . | TRBJ2-7 | TRBV30 | CAWRKQGLGSYEQYF | TGTGCCTGGAGGAAACAGGGATTGGGCTCCTACGAGCAGTACTTC
once | . | TRBJ2-6 | TRBV29-1 | CSVRHESAGANVLTF | TGCAGCGTGCGACATGAGTCTGCGGGGGCCAACGTCCTGACTTTC
. | TRBD2 | TRBJ2-5 | TRBV19 | CASSKREWGQETQYF | TGTGCCAGTAGTAAGCGGGAGTGGGGGCAAGAGACCCAGTACTTC
. | . | TRBJ1-1 | TRBV5-5 | CASQGFDRTEAFF | TGTGCCAGTCAGGGCTTTGATCGGACTGAAGCTTTCTTT
. | TRBD2 | TRBJ2-1 | TRBV27 | CASSLLLAGGPHEQFF | TGTGCCAGCAGTTTATTGTTGGCGGGGGGGCCCCATGAGCAGTTCTTC
few | TRBD2 | TRBJ2-7 | TRBV19 | CASSLAGGPDNEQYF | TGTGCCAGTAGTTTAGCGGGGGGGCCCGATAACGAGCAGTACTTC
. | TRBD1 | TRBJ1-4 | TRBV10-3 | CAISESTGGRRLFF | TGTGCCATCAGTGAGTCGACAGGGGGGAGAAGACTGTTTTTT
. | . | TRBJ1-5 | TRBV5-6 | CASSLAAREGNQPQHF | TGTGCCAGCAGCTTGGCGGCTCGGGAAGGCAATCAGCCCCAGCATTTT
. | . | TRBJ1-1 | TRBV30 | CARREAGATTEAFF | TGTGCCCGGAGGGAAGCAGGGGCGACCACTGAAGCTTTCTTT
. | . | TRBJ1-2 | TRBV7-9 | CASSLMGGANYGYTF | TGTGCCAGCAGTTTAATGGGGGGGGCGAACTATGGCTACACCTTC
many | TRBD1 | TRBJ2-3 | TRBV6-5 | CASSYGTGGADTQYF | TGTGCCAGCAGTTACGGGACAGGGGGCGCAGATACGCAGTATTTT
once | TRBD2 | TRBJ2-2 | TRBV7-9 | CASSWTSGGLNTGELFF | TGTGCCAGCAGCTGGACTAGCGGGGGGCTGAACACCGGGGAGCTGTTTTTT
. | . | TRBJ1-2 | TRBV19 | CASSIGALYGYTF | TGTGCCAGTAGTATAGGCGCACTCTATGGCTACACCTTC
. | TRBD1 | TRBJ1-1 | TRBV9 | CASSPDRTHTEAFF | TGTGCCAGCAGCCCGGACAGGACTCACACTGAAGCTTTCTTT
. | TRBD2 | TRBJ2-7 | TRBV7-9 | CASSPGTSGRGGFPYEQYF | TGTGCCAGCAGCCCCGGGACTAGCGGGAGGGGGGGATTCCCCTACGAGCAGTACTTC
. | . | TRBJ1-5 | TRBV6-1 | CASSEIDGGNQPQHF | TGTGCCAGCAGTGAAATTGACGGGGGCAATCAGCCCCAGCATTTT
. | TRBD1 | TRBJ2-2 | TRBV7-9 | CASSLVPGQGVTGELFF | TGTGCCAGCAGCTTAGTTCCGGGACAGGGCGTCACCGGGGAGCTGTTTTTT
. | . | TRBJ1-4 | TRBV11-2 | CASSPTGATNEKLFF | TGTGCCAGCAGCCCAACGGGGGCAACTAATGAAAAACTGTTTTTT
. | . | TRBJ2-7 | TRBV4-1 | CASSQDLRRYEQYF | TGCGCCAGCAGCCAAGATCTGCGGCGATACGAGCAGTACTTC
. | . | TRBJ2-7 | TRBV21-1 | CASSSLNRSYEQYF | TGTGCCAGCAGCTCCCTTAACAGGTCCTACGAGCAGTACTTC
few | TRBD2 | TRBJ2-2 | TRBV6-4 | CASSDSGTSPTGELFF | TGTGCCAGCAGTGACTCTGGGACTAGCCCCACCGGGGAGCTGTTTTTT
few | TRBD1 | TRBJ2-1 | TRBV9 | CASTLTGVSYNEQFF | TGTGCCAGCACCCTTACAGGGGTCTCCTACAATGAGCAGTTCTTC
. | . | TRBJ2-7 | TRBV19 | CASSIPDPTGSYEQYF | TGTGCCAGTAGTATACCGGACCCAACAGGGTCCTACGAGCAGTACTTC
. | TRBD2 | TRBJ2-1 | TRBV7-8 | CASSSRGDSYNEQFF | TGTGCCAGCAGCTCTCGGGGGGACTCCTACAATGAGCAGTTCTTC
. | TRBD2 | TRBJ2-7 | TRBV7-3 | CASSPTGGSSYEQYF | TGTGCCAGCAGCCCAACGGGCGGGAGCTCCTACGAGCAGTACTTC
once | . | TRBJ2-7 | TRBV29-1 | CSAILAVDYEQYF | TGCAGCGCGATCTTAGCGGTAGACTACGAGCAGTACTTC
. | TRBD1 | TRBJ2-2 | TRBV6-4 | CASKSGQAGELFF | TGTGCCAGCAAATCCGGACAGGCCGGGGAGCTGTTTTTT
. | . | TRBJ2-7 | TRBV4-3 | CASSLRTDSSYEQYF | TGCGCCAGCAGCCTCCGGACAGATAGCTCCTACGAGCAGTACTTC
. | TRBD2 | TRBJ2-7 | TRBV30 | CAWAGVLAYEQYF | TGTGCCTGGGCGGGGGTGCTAGCCTACGAGCAGTACTTC
. | TRBD2 | TRBJ2-1 | TRBV30 | CAWSGLAGPSSYNEQFF | TGTGCCTGGAGTGGGCTAGCGGGACCGTCATCCTACAATGAGCAGTTCTTC
. | TRBD1 | TRBJ2-7 | TRBV30 | CAWSVGQNHEQYF | TGTGCCTGGAGTGTGGGACAGAATCACGAGCAGTACTTC
. | TRBD2 | TRBJ2-1 | TRBV4-1 | CASSPLRSSGGANEQFF | TGCGCCAGCAGCCCCCTTCGATCTAGCGGGGGGGCCAATGAGCAGTTCTTC
few | TRBD1 | TRBJ1-1 | TRBV5-1 | CASALQGGPRVTEAFF | TGCGCCAGCGCACTACAGGGGGGTCCAAGGGTCACTGAAGCTTTCTTT